This entry is about one TCR beta chain. V shed 5 bases and J 1 base; nucleotides not matched to a gene: 4. The V gene's germline CDR1 is KGHSH and CDR2 LQKENI. The CDR3 contains 14 residues. As handled by the study authors: Reference gene primer amplification gave estimated nucleated cell counts. Using immunoSEQ multiplex PCR, the repertoire was profiled, and TCRdb retains in-frame clones only, with some absent. V and J calls and clone size are given by that table; D and trimming were obtained from the DNA. The repertoire consists of 65,000 to 90,000 clones, with around four fifths occurring once and the leading ten covering approximately 2.5%. This sample was taken from a study of blood T cell repertoires in COVID-19. Study-wide context: Donors in the United States, Italy and Spain gave samples during acute or convalescent COVID-19. Nucleic acid was either cDNA or gDNA, and it came from T cells, B-cell-depleted T cells, or PBMCs.

The sample taken for sequencing was peripheral blood. V and J are TRBV18 and TRBJ1-1, with TRBD1 identical over 7 bases. The TCR originated in a man older than 75 with active or convalescent COVID-19. The chain's CDR3 is CASSGDRQNTEAFF. Here the CDR3 DNA reads TGTGCCAGCTCAGGGGACAGACAGAACACTGAAGCTTTCTTT.